This section outlines one TCR beta chain sequence together with its context. In its sample, this clone was seen once. Which antigen it targets is not known. Per-base qualities were not stored, and no clone one base away is much larger. Additional DNA sequences in this sample encode the identical CDR3. The sample belongs to a study of shared clonotypes between healthy human individuals (dated by TCRdb to about 2020). In terms of the full investigation: The cohort comprised a couple of women and a few men aged 18 to 49 years. For each donor, CD4 naive and CD4 memory were each given three plates, CD8 naive was given two plates, and CD8 memory was given one plate. To estimate repertoire size and how much clonotypes are shared between individuals, the study performed deep sequencing of blood TCR repertoires from a few healthy adults. Libraries were prepared and TCR repertoires were sequenced by different laboratories using diverse techniques, in order to increase sequencing depth and limit assay-specific biases. Per donor, leukapheresis produced somewhere between about 0.9 and 10 billion PBMCs. The investigation overall reported the following: Across four donors, about 4.5% of naive CD4, over 3% of naive CD8, approximately 2.5% of memory CD4, and approximately 0.4% of memory CD8 clonotypes were shared. Compared with non-shared clonotypes, clonotypes shared by all four sorted-subset donors had higher generation probabilities. Estimated clonotype richness was generally larger for naive than for memory subsets. Because the study included a small number of donors, the genetic and exposure-history diversity represented was limited. Sampling was restricted to blood, and TCR repertoires in tissues likely differ from the TCR repertoires found in blood. Even with the large sequencing depth, rarefaction of the sorted-subset datasets indicated that sequencing was incomplete. Pairwise subsampling led to the expectation that sequencing depth would affect the degree of clonotype sharing among donors.

Using the deep immunoSEQ assay, TCR CDR3 regions were amplified from genomic DNA by multiplex PCR. For each cell subset, the extracted genomic DNA was distributed evenly across all wells of several immunoSEQ 96-well plates, and each plate served as one replicate. For sorted subsets, each replicate PCR was loaded with roughly 190 ng genomic DNA, equivalent to some 31,000 T cell genomes. The purified libraries were quantified using a Qubit 3.0 fluorometer, sized with a Bioanalyzer 2100, and then quantified again using the KAPA Library Quantification kit. Each immunoSEQ 96-well plate was sequenced on its own single-read 150-cycle Illumina NextSeq 550 flow cell. The source study handled its data this way. Because the immunoSEQ output held only junctional sequences and lacked quality scores, the filtering could not match the filtering applied to full-length reads. To assign V/J genes and CDR3, sequences were annotated against IMGT germline references using PyIR, a Python wrapper for IgBLAST v1.9. Reads were filtered out if the reads had weak V/J assignments (E-value above 1e-6), no CDR3, stop codons, out-of-frame junctions, or ambiguous translated residues. A V3J clonotype was defined by an identical inferred V gene, J gene, and CDR3 amino acid sequence. Percentage overlap between repertoires was computed as shared unique clonotypes divided by the size of the smaller repertoire. Richness of each repertoire was evaluated using RTK rarefaction, the Chao1 estimator, and Recon v2.1 estimates of unobserved clonotypes. OLGA was used to compute generation probabilities for all TCRbeta clonotypes that the gDNA method yielded from a handful of donors. Sourced from immuneACCESS, this table was stored by TCRdb with only in-frame sequences that have V and J called. A share of the clones is absent; for the studies checked, an unresolved V gene accounts for under half, and the remainder has no known explanation. V and J calls and clone size are as listed in that table; D and trimming were resolved from the DNA. The sample table contains around 700,000 clones; only one count was recorded for around 67% of them. Clones ranked in the top ten supply approximately 1.8% of the sample.

The donors were healthy, HIV-negative adults who had no recently reported acute infections or vaccinations. Every donor was a Caucasian adult living in Nashville, Tennessee, USA. CD4+ T cells were enriched by magnetic negative selection; naive cells were then positively selected on CD45RA, and the negative fraction formed the memory subset. Blood was collected by leukapheresis, and PBMCs were isolated by Ficoll-Histopaque density gradient centrifugation and then cryopreserved in liquid nitrogen vapor phase. Purity and quantity of every magnetically sorted T cell population were checked by analytical flow cytometry. Genomic DNA was isolated from every sorted fraction and measured by UV absorbance on a Nanodrop 2000c. The CDR3, from cysteine to phenylalanine, totals 12 residues. The entry retains the CDR3 DNA only, 36 bases that are in frame from base 1. The V end loses 0 bases and the J end loses 6 bases, and a stretch of 4 bases separates them. The germline V gene gives CDR1 as SGHTA and CDR2 as FQGNSA.

The sequence derives from a woman in her twenties or thirties in good health. The V and J genes are TRBV7-2 and TRBJ2-3, with the D segment identity uncertain. The sequencing input was memory CD4+ T cells sorted from blood. The sample's cell subset or site, from its label and the paper: CD45RA-negative fraction. The CDR3: CASSLARDTQYF. The nucleotide sequence reads as follows: TGTGCCAGCAGCTTAGCGAGGGATACGCAGTATTTT.